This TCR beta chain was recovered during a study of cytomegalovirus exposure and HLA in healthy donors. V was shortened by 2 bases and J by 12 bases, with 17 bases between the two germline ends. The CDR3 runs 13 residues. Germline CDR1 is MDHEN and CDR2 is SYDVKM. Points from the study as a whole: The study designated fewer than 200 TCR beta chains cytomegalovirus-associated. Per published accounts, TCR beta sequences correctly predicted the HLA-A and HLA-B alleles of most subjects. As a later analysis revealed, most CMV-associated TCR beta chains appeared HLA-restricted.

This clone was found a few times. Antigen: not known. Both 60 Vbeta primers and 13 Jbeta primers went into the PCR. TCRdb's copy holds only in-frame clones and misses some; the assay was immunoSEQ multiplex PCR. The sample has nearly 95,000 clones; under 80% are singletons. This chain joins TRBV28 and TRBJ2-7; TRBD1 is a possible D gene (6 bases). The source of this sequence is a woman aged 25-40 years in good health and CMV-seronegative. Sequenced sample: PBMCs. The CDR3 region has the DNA TGTGCCAGCAGTTTACCTGACAGGCCCGCGGTGTACTTC. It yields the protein CASSLPDRPAVYF.